Below are 11 T cell receptor beta chains sequenced from a single sample in a study of Tregs in tolerant kidney transplant recipients. Data came from immunoSEQ multiplex PCR; TCRdb stores just in-frame clones and leaves some out. The sample holds thousands of clones. Mixed chimerism was transient after nonmyeloablative marrow transplants from related graft donors. This sample comprised CD4+ T cells from blood (PBMCs), obtained 6 months after the transplant. The receptor source for this set is a human patient who received a combined kidney and bone marrow transplant. Part of the T cell pool may stem from the graft donor.

On this clone itself: The CDR3 end falls 3 residues outside the read, so it is completed with the germline J gene. The gene calls are TRBV5-6 and TRBJ2-1; D uncertain. The CDR3 runs to 12 residues. Trimming left V 3 bases short and J 9 bases short, with 10 bases between. CDR1 and CDR2 (germline): SGHDT, YYEEEE. The CDR3 loop is CASSSIRAEQFF. CDR3 bases read: TGTGCCAGCAGCTCCATAAGGGCTGAG.

Regarding this clone: The read ends 3 residues before the CDR3 terminus; that terminus is restored from the germline J gene. The rearrangement links TRBV10-3 to TRBJ2-1, with 9 bases fitting TRBD2. Trimming removed 8 bases from V and 7 bases from J; junction bases left unmatched: 6. Germline V gives CDR1 ENHRY, CDR2 SYGVKD. The CDR3 contains 13 residues. The CDR3 protein is CAIGREGRNEQFF. The CDR3 DNA, read in part, is TGTGCCATCGGGCGGGAGGGCCGTAATGAG.

About this clone: One junction end does not reproduce the germline sequence, and a read error may be involved. The DNA ends 3 residues before the CDR3 does, and the rest of the CDR3 is filled in from the germline J gene. The chain carries TRBV4-2 and TRBJ2-2, with TRBD2 identical over 7 bases. The CDR3 length is 15 residues. CDR1 is LGHNA and CDR2 is YNFKEQ in the germline V gene. The chain's CDR3 is CASSQGGSRIGELFF. Incomplete CDR3 DNA: TGCGCCAGCAGCCAAGGCGGGAGTAGGATCGGGGAG.

Of note for this clone: The CDR3 is cut off 3 residues early in the read; its end comes from the germline J gene. The V and J genes are TRBV4-1 and TRBJ1-2, with a weak D call TRBD1 (5 bases). In germline, CDR1 is MGHRA, CDR2 YSYEKL. This CDR3 contains 14 residues. Trimming took 2 bases from V and 0 from J, leaving 7 bases between them. The CDR3 spells CASSQQGSNYGYTF. The sequenced part of the CDR3 DNA is TGCGCCAGCAGCCAACAGGGTTCTAACTATGGC.

As to this clone: The read ends 3 residues early relative to the CDR3; the germline J gene fills the gap. The rearrangement uses TRBV6-1 and TRBJ2-7; 8 positions agree with TRBD1. The germline V gene has CDR1 MNHNS and CDR2 SASEGT. J lost 1 base, V lost 4 bases, and 6 bases had no gene match. The CDR3 contains 15 residues. The chain's CDR3 is CASSVGQAYSYEQYF. The covered CDR3 bases are TGTGCCAGCAGTGTGGGACAGGCCTATTCCTACGAG.

This clone registers medium-sized by frequency. The read terminates 3 residues ahead of where the CDR3 ends, so the germline J gene completes it. The J gene is TRBJ2-5, the V gene TRBV7-3; 8 positions agree with TRBD2. The CDR3 is 14 amino acids. The germline CDR1 and CDR2 sequences are SGHTA and FQGTGA. J gave up 6 bases and V 4 bases, and 7 bases lay outside the gene matches. CDR3 region: CASSSGGVGKTQYF. The sequenced CDR3 bases are TGTGCCAGCAGCTCCGGGGGGGTGGGGAAGACC.

Remarks on this clone: Coverage ceases 3 residues before the CDR3 finishes, and the germline J gene fills in the end. The chain joins TRBV19 to TRBJ1-5; 8 positions match TRBD1. Germline values: CDR1 LNHDA, CDR2 SQIVND (reference sequence). CDR3 size: 15 residues. V dropped 6 bases and J dropped 2; count of bases not matched to a gene: 6. The CDR3 bases that were read are TGTGCCAGTAGAATTGGGGGACAGGGCAATCAGCCC. Amino acids: CASRIGGQGNQP. The entire CDR3 sequence reads CASRIGGQGNQPQHF.

Comment on this clone: One junction end does not reproduce the germline sequence, and a read error may be involved. The read ends 3 residues before the CDR3 terminus; that terminus is restored from the germline J gene. The rearrangement uses TRBV4-2 and TRBJ2-7; 7 nucleotides match TRBD1. CDR1 is LGHNA, CDR2 YNFKEQ, per germline. The CDR3 runs to 15 residues. CDR3 amino acids: CASSQVSGGAYEQYF. The part of the CDR3 DNA that was read is TGCGCCAGCAGCCAGGTGTCAGGGGGTGCCTACGAG.

Remarks on this clone: The read ends 3 residues shy of where the CDR3 ends; the end is completed using the germline J gene. The chain combines TRBV10-1 with TRBJ2-1; possible D gene TRBD1, 6 bases. The CDR3 is 13 amino acids. V gave up 4 bases and J gave up 8 bases, with 12 bases separating them. Germline loops: CDR1 WNHNN, CDR2 SYGVQD (reference sequence). CDR3 protein: CASSATGWDEQFF. CDR3 DNA (partial): TGCGCCAGCAGTGCTACAGGGTGGGATGAG.

On this clone: From the germline J gene comes the end of the CDR3, since the read stops 3 residues before it. The V gene is TRBV11-2, the J gene TRBJ1-2; D ambiguous. Trimming pared 1 base from V and 4 bases from J, leaving 10 bases between. The germline gives CDR1 SGHAT, CDR2 FQNNGV. CDR3 length: 14 amino acids. CDR3: CASSLGAGAYGYTF. Partial CDR3 DNA: TGTGCCAGCAGCTTAGGAGCGGGAGCCTATGGC. The full variable domain, in which reference TRBV11-2 and TRBJ1-2 provide the parts outside the CDR3, is EAGVAQSPRYKIIEKRQSVAFWCNPISGHATLYWYQQILGQGPKLLIQFQNNGVVDDSQLPKDRFSAERLKGVDSTLKIQPAKLEDSAVYLCASSLGAGAYGYTFGSGTRLTVV.

With respect to this clone: Sequencing ends 3 residues short of the CDR3 end; the germline J gene provides the rest. The chain carries TRBV30 and TRBJ2-3; possible D gene TRBD2, 6 bases. Germline lookup yields CDR1 GTSNPN and CDR2 SVGIG (reference sequence). The V gene lost 0 bases and the J gene lost 5 bases, with 12 bases spanning the gap. The CDR3 covers 14 residues. The sequenced CDR3 bases are TGTGCCTGGAGTGTACCCGGGCGGGGAGATACG. Encoded protein: CAWSVPGRGDT. The whole CDR3 protein reads CAWSVPGRGDTQYF. The variable domain in full, with the rest retrieved from reference TRBV30 and TRBJ2-3, is SQTIHQWPATLVQPVGSPLSLECTVEGTSNPNLYWYRQAAGRGLQLLFYSVGIGQISSEVPQNLSASRPQDRQFILSSKKLLLSDSGFYLCAWSVPGRGDTQYFGPGTRLTVL.